Below, one TCR beta chain is given with its context. Its cognate antigen is unknown. Assay used: immunoSEQ multiplex PCR; TCRdb lists only in-frame clones, some missing. Of tens of thousands of clones listed, roughly 87% are singletons. The data stem from a study of siplizumab effects on memory and regulatory T cells. Study findings and constraints: No assignable naive or memory phenotype existed for roughly 80-97% of proliferating CD4+ or CD8+ clones. Only a minor fraction of alloreactive clones mapped to unstimulated subsets.

Looked up from germline, CDR1 is SGHDT and CDR2 is YYEEEE. Trimming cost V 2 bases and J 10 bases, with 19 bases left between them. The CDR3 sequence is 15 residues long. The chain links TRBV5-6 to TRBJ2-1, with D unclear. Sequenced input: naive CD8+ T cells sorted from blood. This receptor was identified in a human donor in good health. CDR3 nucleotides: TGTGCCAGCAGCTTTTGGGATGCAGGCCTTACAGAGCAGTTCTTC. It translates to CASSFWDAGLTEQFF.